The 28 T cell receptor beta chains given below trace back to one sample, sequenced in a study of T-cell memory formation after mild COVID-19. TCRdb passed the 5' RACE reads through MiXCR, listing each CDR3 protein once. There are 550,000 to 700,000 distinct CDR3 sequences in the sample; around 15% occur only once, and approximately 8.1% lies in the top ten. Sequenced input: PBMCs or a T cell subset sorted from them (not recorded which). The receptors stem from an adult woman who had mild COVID-19 (a few samples of this study predate the infection). Cell type and time point are not known.

There are many counts of this clonotype. The rearrangement uses TRBV7-6 and TRBJ1-5; no reliable D call. This CDR3 is built from 15 residues. Trimming left V 5 bases short and J 0 bases short, with 11 bases between. Germline loops: CDR1 SGHVS, CDR2 FNYEAQ. CDR3 bases: TGTGCCAGCAGCCTGACTGGAAGTAGCAATCAGCCCCAGCATTTT. Encoded protein: CASSLTGSSNQPQHF.

This clonotype was recorded a few times. This chain joins TRBV29-1 and TRBJ2-1; possibly TRBD1 for D (6 bases). CDR1 and CDR2 from the germline V gene are SQVTM and ANQGSEA. V shed 2 bases and J shed 0 bases, with 11 bases lying between them. This CDR3 is 15 amino acids long. The CDR3 sequence: CSVETGLSSYNEQFF. The CDR3 coding sequence is TGCAGCGTTGAAACAGGGTTGAGCTCCTACAATGAGCAGTTCTTC.

CDR3 nucleotides: TGTGCCAGCAGCCAAGATAGACAGGGCATGGAGGGCGAGCAGTACTTC. This codes for CASSQDRQGMEGEQYF. The chain recombines TRBV4-2 with TRBJ2-7, with D possibly matching TRBD1 (7 bases). This CDR3 contains 16 residues. Germline CDR1 and CDR2: LGHNA and YNFKEQ. V gave up 0 bases and J gave up 6 bases, with 18 bases separating them.

This chain joins TRBV27 and TRBJ2-7, with 11 bases matching TRBD1. The junction had 7 bases not matched to a gene; V was cut back by 5 bases and J by 4 bases. Per germline, CDR1 MNHEY and CDR2 SMNVEV (reference sequence). The CDR3 is 15 residues long. The CDR3 region is CASSRTGGGIYEQYF. The CDR3 region has the DNA TGTGCCAGCAGTCGGACAGGGGGCGGAATATACGAGCAGTACTTC.

This clonotype was detected only a few times. Germline and junction disagree at one end, which may indicate a read error. The chain couples TRBV7-7 to TRBJ2-3, with 10 bases identical to TRBD1. This CDR3 comprises 15 residues. The germline V gene encodes CDR1 SSHAT and CDR2 FNYEAQ (reference sequence). CDR3 DNA sequence: TGTGCTAGCAGCCCGATTGGGACAGGGGCAGATACGCAGTATTTT. Protein product: CASSPIGTGADTQYF.

The sample holds a few counts of this clonotype. The chain recombines TRBV27 with TRBJ2-1; D is perhaps TRBD2 (7 bases). Trimming took 6 bases from V and 0 from J, leaving 21 bases between them. The CDR3 is 18 residues long. Germline V CDR1 and CDR2: MNHEY, SMNVEV (reference sequence). This CDR3 reads CASRQGGSGPSSYNEQFF. CDR3 nucleotide sequence: TGTGCCAGCAGGCAAGGGGGTAGCGGGCCGAGCTCCTACAATGAGCAGTTCTTC.

This clonotype showed up many times. The chain combines TRBV5-5 with TRBJ1-1; D call uncertain. V lost 3 bases, J lost 1 base, and 7 bases lay in between. The CDR3 loop spans 13 amino acids. CDR1 is SGHKS and CDR2 is YYEKEE in the germline V gene (reference sequence). The CDR3 spells CASSSGRNTEAFF. As DNA, the CDR3 is TGTGCCAGCAGCTCGGGGAGGAACACTGAAGCTTTCTTT.

This chain connects TRBV20-1 to TRBJ2-1; 9 bases are a match to TRBD1. Germline lookup yields CDR1 DFQATT and CDR2 SNEGSKA (reference sequence). V shed 5 bases, J shed 0 bases, and the junction held 20 bases outside the gene matches. CDR3 length equals 20 residues. The CDR3 protein is CSAPPPQGQGMRGSYNEQFF. CDR3 bases: TGCAGTGCTCCACCCCCGCAGGGACAGGGTATGAGAGGCTCCTACAATGAGCAGTTCTTC.

This clonotype was seen more than once but under ten times. The rearrangement uses TRBV2 and TRBJ2-1, with D possibly matching TRBD2 (6 bases). Per the germline V gene, CDR1 is SNHLY and CDR2 is FYNNEI. The CDR3 runs to 12 residues. Trimming shortened V by 3 bases and J by 10 bases, and 10 bases separated the two germline ends. CDR3 region: CASSEWREEQFF. The CDR3 DNA reads as TGTGCCAGCAGTGAGTGGAGGGAAGAGCAGTTCTTC.

The chain couples TRBV5-6 to TRBJ1-2; D remains ambiguous. CDR3 length: 14 amino acids. V dropped 4 bases and J dropped 4 bases, with 14 bases sitting between them. Germline V gene data show CDR1 as SGHDT and CDR2 as YYEEEE. The CDR3 DNA reads TGTGCCAGCAGCCCCTGGGAGACCGGCTATGGCTACACCTTC. Its protein product is CASSPWETGYGYTF.

This clonotype was seen more than once but under ten times. The rearrangement uses TRBV7-9 and TRBJ2-7, with D hard to call. In germline, CDR1 is SEHNR, CDR2 FQNEAQ (reference sequence). The V end lost 5 bases, the J end lost 0 bases, and 11 bases lay between the germline ends. The CDR3 length is 14 residues. The CDR3 bases are TGTGCCAGCAGCCCTATAGGAGACTCCTACGAGCAGTACTTC. Protein sequence: CASSPIGDSYEQYF.

The genes are TRBV6-1 and TRBJ1-2; 9 bases match TRBD1. Germline-derived CDR1 and CDR2 are MNHNS and SASEGT. The CDR3 spans 14 residues. The V and J ends lost 8 bases and 4 bases, in that order; junction bases with no gene match: 8. In DNA, the CDR3 is TGTGCCAGCGGGGACAGGGTAGGCATCTATGGCTACACCTTC. It translates to CASGDRVGIYGYTF.

The chain combines TRBV7-8 with TRBJ2-7, with D possibly being TRBD1 or TRBD2 (7 bases each). The germline gives CDR1 SGHVS, CDR2 FQNEAQ. V lost 4 bases and J lost 4, with 23 bases in between. CDR3 size: 17 residues. In nucleotides, the CDR3 is TGTGCCAGCAGCTCGGGGGGTGCGACAGGGATCGGTTACGAGCAGTACTTC. Protein sequence: CASSSGGATGIGYEQYF.

This chain connects TRBV5-1 to TRBJ2-3; D unresolved. In germline, CDR1 is SGHRS, CDR2 YFSETQ. CDR3 length: 15 amino acids. V was shortened by 4 bases and J by 6 bases, with 18 bases between the two germline ends. The chain's CDR3 is CASSPGGIKADTQYF. CDR3 nucleotides: TGCGCCAGCAGCCCGGGTGGGATCAAGGCGGATACGCAGTATTTT. Looking up the rest from reference TRBV5-1 and TRBJ2-3 gives the full variable domain: KAGVTQTPRYLIKTRGQQVTLSCSPISGHRSVSWYQQTPGQGLQFLFEYFSETQRNKGNFPGRFSGRQFSNSRSEMNVSTLELGDSALYLCASSPGGIKADTQYFGPGTRLTVL.

This sequence joins TRBV20-1 and TRBJ1-2; 7 bases map to TRBD1. Germline trimming cut 4 bases from V and 3 bases from J; bases unmatched to any gene: 2. There are 12 residues in the CDR3. Germline V CDR1 and CDR2: DFQATT, SNEGSKA (reference sequence). CDR3 amino acids: CSAKGQYYGYTF. The CDR3 DNA sequence: TGCAGTGCTAAGGGACAGTACTATGGCTACACCTTC.

The chain uses TRBV4-1 and TRBJ1-6; 7 nucleotides agree with TRBD1. The trim removed 3 bases at V and 4 bases at J, leaving 12 bases unmatched. The CDR3 is 18 residues long. CDR1 and CDR2 from the germline V gene are MGHRA and YSYEKL. The CDR3 sequence: CASSHQPGTAIYNSPLHF. The CDR3 bases are TGCGCCAGCAGCCACCAACCCGGGACAGCAATTTATAATTCACCCCTCCACTTT.

This clonotype came up a few times. The V and J genes are TRBV6-6 and TRBJ1-1, with D uncertain. This CDR3 has 19 amino acids. Germline values: CDR1 MNHNY, CDR2 SVGAGI (reference sequence). V lost 7 bases and J 1 base, leaving 28 bases between the germline ends. CDR3 nucleotide sequence: TGTGCCAGCATTCCAGCAGTAATAGGTAGGCTCCAAGGGAACACTGAAGCTTTCTTT. Translating gives CASIPAVIGRLQGNTEAFF.

The V and J genes are TRBV6-1 and TRBJ2-7; TRBD2 might be the D (6 bases). With 0 bases removed from V and 4 bases from J, the gap between germline ends came to 10 bases. The germline gives CDR1 MNHNS, CDR2 SASEGT. The CDR3 is 14 residues long. CDR3 in amino acids: CASSEAVGRYEQYF. In DNA form, the CDR3 reads TGTGCCAGCAGTGAAGCCGTCGGGAGATACGAGCAGTACTTC.

The chain employs TRBV2 and TRBJ1-5; D not resolved. Germline CDR1 SNHLY, CDR2 FYNNEI. This CDR3 is built from 13 residues. Trimming cost V 8 bases and J 9 bases, with 17 bases left between them. The CDR3 loop reads CASRAPPEGPQHF. CDR3 nucleotides: TGTGCCAGCCGGGCTCCCCCTGAAGGGCCCCAGCATTTT.

In this sample, this clonotype turned up a few times. The chain links TRBV7-2 to TRBJ2-1, with no clear D. V was clipped by 5 bases and J by 3 bases, with 8 bases between them. Germline loops: CDR1 SGHTA, CDR2 FQGNSA. This CDR3 is built from 13 residues. DNA of the CDR3: TGTGCCAGCAGCCCCGTTAGCTACAATGAGCAGTTCTTC. Translation gives CASSPVSYNEQFF.

The V gene is TRBV19, the J gene TRBJ1-4; D gene unclear. The V end lost 2 bases, the J end lost 7 bases, and 8 bases lay between the germline ends. The germline gives CDR1 LNHDA, CDR2 SQIVND (reference sequence). The CDR3 totals 13 residues. CDR3 sequence reads: CASSITYGEKLFF. The CDR3 nucleotides read TGTGCCAGTAGTATAACGTACGGTGAAAAACTGTTTTTT.

This clonotype was counted only a few times. The chain joins TRBV6-5 to TRBJ2-2; D call uncertain. There are 15 residues in the CDR3. The germline V and J ends were trimmed by 0 bases and 6 bases, with 11 bases remaining between them. CDR1 is MNHEY, CDR2 SVGAGI, per germline. The CDR3 region has the DNA TGTGCCAGCAGTTACTCAGGGCCTAAGGCCGGGGAGCTGTTTTTT. Its protein product is CASSYSGPKAGELFF.

CDR3 protein: CASIRGLAENTGELFF. DNA of the CDR3: TGTGCCAGCATAAGGGGACTAGCGGAGAACACCGGGGAGCTGTTTTTT. The genes are TRBV2 and TRBJ2-2; TRBD2 matches 11 bases. CDR3 length: 16 residues. The germline V gene encodes CDR1 SNHLY and CDR2 FYNNEI. J gave up 1 base and V 7 bases, and 5 bases lay outside the gene matches. Looking up the rest from reference TRBV2 and TRBJ2-2 gives the full variable domain: EPEVTQTPSHQVTQMGQEVILRCVPISNHLYFYWYRQILGQKVEFLVSFYNNEISEKSEIFDDQFSVERPDGSNFTLKIRSTKLEDSAMYFCASIRGLAENTGELFFGEGSRLTVL.

This clonotype was counted a few times. The gene calls are TRBV18 and TRBJ2-7, with D maybe TRBD2 (5 bases). The germline V gene encodes CDR1 KGHSH and CDR2 LQKENI. Trimming took 3 bases from V and 4 from J, leaving 10 bases between them. This CDR3 spans 13 amino acids. The CDR3 is CASSPLEVYEQYF. The CDR3 DNA reads TGTGCCAGCTCACCTCTGGAGGTGTACGAGCAGTACTTC.

This clonotype has a count of ten or more. The rearrangement links TRBV10-3 to TRBJ2-2; D may be TRBD2 (7 bases). CDR1 and CDR2 (germline): ENHRY, SYGVKD. Trimming took off 4 bases at V and 4 bases at J, with 13 bases between the two ends. The CDR3 runs 15 residues. Here the CDR3 DNA reads TGTGCCATCAGTGCGCGGGGGCCCCCCACCGGGGAGCTGTTTTTT. Amino acids: CAISARGPPTGELFF.

This chain uses TRBV5-1 with TRBJ2-5, with 9 positions matching TRBD1. The CDR3 is made up of 15 amino acids. The germline V gene has CDR1 SGHRS and CDR2 YFSETQ. Trimming removed 4 bases from V and 4 bases from J; junction bases left unmatched: 8. DNA for the CDR3: TGCGCCAGCAGCCCCCTGGGACAGGGAGGAGAGACCCAGTACTTC. Protein: CASSPLGQGGETQYF.

Only a few counts were recorded for this clonotype. The genes are TRBV20-1 and TRBJ1-1, with a tentative D call TRBD1 (5 bases). The CDR3 length is 15 residues. Germline-derived CDR1 and CDR2 are DFQATT and SNEGSKA (reference sequence). V was cut by 5 bases and J by 4 bases, with 20 bases left in between. As DNA, the CDR3 is TGCAGTGCTTCGGGGACCCTAAAAGGACGCACTGAAGCTTTCTTT. It specifies CSASGTLKGRTEAFF.

This clonotype was counted a few times. The chain combines TRBV24-1 with TRBJ2-1, with 11 bases aligning to TRBD2. Germline V lookup: CDR1 KGHDR, CDR2 SFDVKD. CDR3 length: 16 residues. The V segment lost 3 bases and the J segment 7 bases; nucleotides outside the gene matches: 7. CDR3 in DNA: TGTGCCACCAGTGATCAACTAGCGGGGGCTTTTAATGAGCAGTTCTTC. Its translation: CATSDQLAGAFNEQFF.